One and the same sample provided the 23 T cell receptor beta chains below, sequenced in a study of T cell changes during pregnancy in multiple sclerosis. Using immunoSEQ multiplex PCR, the repertoire was profiled, and TCRdb retains in-frame clones only, with some absent. The sample carries some 70,000 clones, around nine tenths recorded once. This specimen was peripheral blood, taken in the second trimester of pregnancy. The receptors come from a female donor in good health, enrolled as a control in a pregnancy study.

The chain employs TRBV6-5 and TRBJ2-7, with TRBD1 matching over 10 bases. The trim removed 4 bases at V and 2 bases at J, leaving 5 bases unmatched. Germline CDR1 and CDR2: MNHEY and SVGAGI. The CDR3 loop spans 15 amino acids. This chain's CDR3 is CASSLTGTGAYEQYF. The CDR3 DNA is TGTGCCAGCAGTTTGACCGGGACAGGGGCCTACGAGCAGTACTTC.

CDR3 nucleotides: TGCGCCAGCAGCCAAGCGGGCAGGGGAGACTATGGCTACACCTTC. It yields the protein CASSQAGRGDYGYTF. This chain connects TRBV4-3 to TRBJ1-2; D possibly corresponds to TRBD1 (6 bases). The CDR3 has 15 amino acids. The V end lost 1 base, the J end lost 3 bases, and 12 bases lay between the germline ends. CDR1 and CDR2 from the germline V gene are LGHNA and YSLEER.

The chain couples TRBV18 to TRBJ1-1; the D is unclear. Trimming shortened V by 3 bases and J by 4 bases, and 12 bases separated the two germline ends. This CDR3 has 14 amino acids. CDR1 is KGHSH and CDR2 is LQKENI in the germline V gene. The CDR3 here is CASSPLPGITEAFF. DNA for the CDR3: TGTGCCAGCTCACCGTTGCCGGGGATCACTGAAGCTTTCTTT.

The chain is built from TRBV6-5 and TRBJ1-3, with D unclear. The V end was cut by 2 bases, the J end by 0 bases, with 5 bases between. The CDR3 runs 14 residues. Germline values: CDR1 MNHEY, CDR2 SVGAGI. The CDR3 sequence is CASSYKASGNTIYF. CDR3 in DNA: TGTGCCAGCAGTTACAAAGCCTCTGGAAACACCATATATTTT.

This rearrangement joins TRBV9 to TRBJ2-2; perhaps TRBD1 as D (5 bases). The CDR3 is made up of 15 amino acids. Germline loops: CDR1 SGDLS, CDR2 YYNGEE. The V end was cut by 0 bases, the J end by 4 bases, with 10 bases between. The CDR3 region is CASSVDAGITGELFF. The CDR3 DNA reads TGTGCCAGCAGCGTAGATGCAGGGATCACCGGGGAGCTGTTTTTT.

The chain couples TRBV7-9 to TRBJ1-4; D is unresolved. This CDR3 comprises 13 residues. The V end lost 4 bases, the J end lost 8 bases, and 11 bases lay between the germline ends. The germline V gene encodes CDR1 SEHNR and CDR2 FQNEAQ (reference sequence). CDR3 bases: TGTGCCAGCAGCTGGAACAGACCCGAAAAACTGTTTTTT. Protein: CASSWNRPEKLFF.

The genes are TRBV15 and TRBJ2-4; D may be TRBD2 (6 bases). The germline V and J ends were trimmed by 5 bases and 2 bases, with 13 bases remaining between them. The CDR3 is 15 residues long. The germline CDR1 and CDR2 sequences are LNHNV and YYDKDF (reference sequence). In DNA, the CDR3 is TGTGCCACCAGCCAGGGAGGTGGAACCAAAAACATTCAGTACTTC. Amino acid sequence: CATSQGGGTKNIQYF.

This clone was seen a single time. V usage is TRBV15 and J usage is TRBJ2-2, with D perhaps matching TRBD2 (6 bases). Germline V gives CDR1 LNHNV, CDR2 YYDKDF (reference sequence). Trimming left V 0 bases short and J 4 bases short, with 9 bases between. The CDR3 loop spans 15 amino acids. The chain's CDR3 is CATSRDQGGTGELFF. In nucleotides, the CDR3 is TGTGCCACCAGCAGAGATCAGGGAGGCACCGGGGAGCTGTTTTTT. Using reference TRBV15 and TRBJ2-2 for the parts outside the CDR3, the full variable domain is DAMVIQNPRYQVTQFGKPVTLSCSQTLNHNVMYWYQQKSSQAPKLLFHYYDKDFNNEADTPDNFQSRRPNTSFCFLDIRSPGLGDTAMYLCATSRDQGGTGELFFGEGSRLTVL.

The rearrangement uses TRBV7-8 and TRBJ1-5; D unclear. The V gene lost 1 base and the J gene lost 7 bases, with 17 bases spanning the gap. The CDR3 has 16 amino acids. Germline assignment: CDR1 SGHVS and CDR2 FQNEAQ. Here the CDR3 DNA reads TGTGCCAGCAGCTTAGAGAGGCCCAGCGCTGTACAGCCCCAGCATTTT. It is translated as CASSLERPSAVQPQHF.

This chain links TRBV11-2 with TRBJ2-1; 11 nucleotides align to TRBD2. The CDR3 is made up of 18 amino acids. Per germline, CDR1 SGHAT and CDR2 FQNNGV. V shed 5 bases and J 0 bases; nucleotides not matched to a gene: 9. The CDR3 loop reads CASSQRLAGGRSYNEQFF. CDR3 sequence (DNA): TGTGCCAGCAGCCAGAGGCTAGCGGGGGGCCGCTCCTACAATGAGCAGTTCTTC. Based on the CDR3 plus reference TRBV11-2 and TRBJ2-1, the full variable domain is EAGVAQSPRYKIIEKRQSVAFWCNPISGHATLYWYQQILGQGPKLLIQFQNNGVVDDSQLPKDRFSAERLKGVDSTLKIQPAKLEDSAVYLCASSQRLAGGRSYNEQFFGPGTRLTVL.

In regard to this clone: An end of the junction differs from the germline gene, which may be a read error. The V and J genes are TRBV7-7 and TRBJ2-7, with 9 bases fitting TRBD1. The length of the CDR3 is 14 residues. The germline CDR1 and CDR2 sequences are SSHAT and FNYEAQ (reference sequence). The CDR3 loop is CASSSGTGRSEQYF. The CDR3 nucleotides read TGTGCTAGCAGCTCCGGGACAGGGCGGTCCGAGCAGTACTTC.

The chain is built from TRBV4-1 and TRBJ1-1; D ambiguous. The CDR3 has 17 amino acids. V gave up 1 base and J gave up 1 base, with 16 bases separating them. Germline CDR1 is MGHRA and CDR2 is YSYEKL. The CDR3: CASSQVRAPWTNTEAFF. The CDR3 bases are TGCGCCAGCAGCCAAGTGAGGGCCCCATGGACGAACACTGAAGCTTTCTTT.

The chain is built from TRBV4-1 and TRBJ1-6, with 9 bases fitting TRBD1. Per the germline V gene, CDR1 is MGHRA and CDR2 is YSYEKL. The CDR3 totals 18 residues. J was trimmed by 0 bases and V by 0 bases; bases with no gene match: 3. In nucleotides, the CDR3 is TGCGCCAGCAGCCAAGAGGGACAGGGCCGCTCCTATAATTCACCCCTCCACTTT. Translating it yields CASSQEGQGRSYNSPLHF.

The V call is TRBV6-5, the J call TRBJ1-2, with a possible D match to TRBD1 (6 bases). Germline lookup yields CDR1 MNHEY and CDR2 SVGAGI. V was trimmed by 7 bases and J by 6 bases, leaving 9 bases between them. The CDR3 contains 11 residues. The CDR3 DNA reads TGTGCCAGCACCAGGGGCGATGGCTACACCTTC. It encodes CASTRGDGYTF.

The CDR3 spells CASSFRQGARYEQYF. CDR3 nucleotides: TGTGCCAGCAGCTTCAGGCAGGGGGCAAGGTACGAGCAGTACTTC. This chain uses TRBV7-2 with TRBJ2-7; 8 nucleotides line up with TRBD1. Germline-derived CDR1 and CDR2 are SGHTA and FQGNSA. Trimming at V came to 3 bases and at J to 4 bases, leaving 8 bases not matched to a gene. The CDR3 is 15 residues long.

DNA for the CDR3: TGCAGTGTTAGGGAACGACAAGAGCAGTACTTC. Amino acid sequence: CSVRERQEQYF. The rearrangement links TRBV20-1 to TRBJ2-7; D is unclear. The CDR3 is 11 amino acids. Trimming stripped 7 bases from V and 7 bases from J, with 14 bases between. Germline CDR1 reads DFQATT; CDR2 reads SNEGSKA (reference sequence).

This clone was seen only once. DNA of the CDR3: TGCGCCAGCAGCCCAAGTACGGTCTATGGCTACACCTTC. Protein product: CASSPSTVYGYTF. The gene calls are TRBV4-3 and TRBJ1-2; no clear D. CDR3 length: 13 residues. Germline assignment: CDR1 LGHNA and CDR2 YSLEER. V dropped 4 bases and J dropped 4 bases, with 10 bases sitting between them.

The chain links TRBV19 to TRBJ1-6; no reliable D call. The CDR3 sequence is 13 residues long. V lost 8 bases to trimming and J lost 9 bases, with 14 bases between them. CDR1 is LNHDA and CDR2 is SQIVND in the germline V gene (reference sequence). The DNA for the CDR3 is TGTGCCAGTCGGTCGGGGAGAGGTTCACCCCTCCACTTT. This sequence encodes CASRSGRGSPLHF.

The CDR3 bases are TGTGCCAGCAGTCGGGGACAGGGTGTCGCTGAAGCTTTCTTT. It is translated as CASSRGQGVAEAFF. The chain employs TRBV7-9 and TRBJ1-1; 9 bases map to TRBD1. The CDR3 loop spans 14 amino acids. The V segment lost 6 bases and the J segment 6 bases; nucleotides outside the gene matches: 8. The germline V gene has CDR1 SEHNR and CDR2 FQNEAQ (reference sequence). The full variable domain, rest sourced from reference TRBV7-9 and TRBJ1-1, is DTGVSQNPRHKITKRGQNVTFRCDPISEHNRLYWYRQTLGQGPEFLTYFQNEAQLEKSRLLSDRFSAERPKGSFSTLEIQRTEQGDSAMYLCASSRGQGVAEAFFGQGTRLTVV.

The chain couples TRBV27 to TRBJ1-6; D is unresolved. The germline CDR1 and CDR2 sequences are MNHEY and SMNVEV (reference sequence). The CDR3 runs to 12 residues. Trimming took off 6 bases at V and 7 bases at J, with 7 bases between the two ends. The CDR3 sequence is CASRERNSPLHF. DNA for the CDR3: TGTGCCAGCAGGGAGAGGAATTCACCCCTCCACTTT.

The V call is TRBV7-2, the J call TRBJ1-6; 8 nucleotides agree with TRBD1. Germline-derived CDR1 and CDR2 are SGHTA and FQGNSA. The CDR3 spans 15 residues. Germline trimming cut 3 bases from V and 7 bases from J; bases unmatched to any gene: 5. The CDR3 sequence: CASSFRDRRNSPLHF. For the CDR3, the DNA is TGTGCCAGCAGCTTCCGGGACAGGAGGAATTCACCCCTCCACTTT. The whole variable domain, remainder taken from reference TRBV7-2 and TRBJ1-6, is GAGVSQSPSNKVTEKGKDVELRCDPISGHTALYWYRQSLGQGLEFLIYFQGNSAPDKSGLPSDRFSAERTGGSVSTLTIQRTQQEDSAVYLCASSFRDRRNSPLHFGNGTRLTVT.

The V and J genes are TRBV27 and TRBJ1-5; a possible D gene is TRBD1 (6 bases). The germline V gene has CDR1 MNHEY and CDR2 SMNVEV (reference sequence). This CDR3 is 13 amino acids long. V lost 3 bases, J lost 7 bases, and 10 bases lay in between. For the CDR3, the DNA is TGTGCCAGCAGTTTCGGGGGGCACCAGCCCCAGCATTTT. Its translation is CASSFGGHQPQHF.

In DNA form, the CDR3 reads TGTGCCAGCAGCTTACCCCTCGGGACAGGATACGAGCAGTACTTC. Translated, it gives CASSLPLGTGYEQYF. This chain connects TRBV7-9 to TRBJ2-7; TRBD1 matches at 8 bases. V dropped 2 bases and J dropped 4; count of bases not matched to a gene: 7. Looked up from germline, CDR1 is SEHNR and CDR2 is FQNEAQ (reference sequence). The CDR3 is 15 residues long.